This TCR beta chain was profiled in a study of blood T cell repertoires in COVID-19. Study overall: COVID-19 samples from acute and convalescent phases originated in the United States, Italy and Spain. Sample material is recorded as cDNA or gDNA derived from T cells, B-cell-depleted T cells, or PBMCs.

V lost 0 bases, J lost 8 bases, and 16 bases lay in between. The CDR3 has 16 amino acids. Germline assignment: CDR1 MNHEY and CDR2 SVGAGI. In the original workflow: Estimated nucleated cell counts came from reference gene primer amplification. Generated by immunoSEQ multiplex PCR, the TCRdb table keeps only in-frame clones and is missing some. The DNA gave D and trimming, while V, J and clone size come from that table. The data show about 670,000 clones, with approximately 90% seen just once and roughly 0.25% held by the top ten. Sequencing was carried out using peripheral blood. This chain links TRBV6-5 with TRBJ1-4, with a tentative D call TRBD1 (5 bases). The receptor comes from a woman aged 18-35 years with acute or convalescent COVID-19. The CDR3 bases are TGTGCCAGCAGTTACTCGTTGACAGCCAAAGGGGAAAAACTGTTTTTT. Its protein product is CASSYSLTAKGEKLFF.